The next 30 T cell receptor beta chains were all read from a single sample in a study of cytomegalovirus exposure and HLA in healthy donors. Amplification used 60 Vbeta primers and 13 Jbeta primers. Using immunoSEQ multiplex PCR, the repertoire was profiled, and TCRdb retains in-frame clones only, with some absent. The sample yields 120,000 to 150,000 clones, over 80% seen once. The sequenced sample was PBMCs. The receptors originated from a woman aged 30 to 39 in good health and CMV-seronegative.

V and J are TRBV27 and TRBJ2-1, with 12 bases aligning to TRBD2. J gave up 0 bases and V 9 bases, and 0 bases lay outside the gene matches. CDR1 and CDR2 from the germline V gene are MNHEY and SMNVEV (reference sequence). This CDR3 has 14 amino acids. The CDR3 loop reads CARTSGSSYNEQFF. The DNA for the CDR3 is TGTGCCAGGACTAGCGGGAGCTCCTACAATGAGCAGTTCTTC.

This sequence joins TRBV19 and TRBJ2-2; 8 positions match TRBD2. CDR3 length: 18 residues. V was pared by 7 bases and J by 5 bases, with 18 bases of the junction left unmatched. The germline V gene encodes CDR1 LNHDA and CDR2 SQIVND (reference sequence). Here the CDR3 reads CASMGRSGTSKRTGELFF. Here the CDR3 DNA reads TGTGCCAGTATGGGAAGATCCGGGACTAGTAAAAGGACCGGGGAGCTGTTTTTT.

This clone has just a few counts. V and J are TRBV9 and TRBJ1-4, with 7 bases fitting TRBD1. There are 14 residues in the CDR3. Germline values: CDR1 SGDLS, CDR2 YYNGEE. J was trimmed by 4 bases and V by 4 bases; bases with no gene match: 4. DNA of the CDR3: TGTGCCAGCAGCCCGGGACAGAGTAATGAAAAACTGTTTTTT. Translated: CASSPGQSNEKLFF.

The J gene is TRBJ2-6, the V gene TRBV9; 13 bases match TRBD2. This CDR3 has 19 residues. The V gene end was trimmed by 0 bases and the J gene end by 3 bases; junction bases not matched to a gene: 6. Germline V lookup: CDR1 SGDLS, CDR2 YYNGEE. CDR3 amino acids: CASSVAPGLAGIGANVLTF. As DNA, the CDR3 is TGTGCCAGCAGCGTAGCCCCGGGACTAGCGGGAATTGGGGCCAACGTCCTGACTTTC.

The V call is TRBV4-1, the J call TRBJ1-5; no firm D call. Germline V gene data show CDR1 as MGHRA and CDR2 as YSYEKL. The CDR3 consists of 16 residues. Trimming left V 1 base short and J 0 bases short, with 10 bases between. As DNA, the CDR3 is TGCGCCAGCAGCCAAGCGGCGGGGAATAGCAATCAGCCCCAGCATTTT. Translation: CASSQAAGNSNQPQHF.

The rearrangement links TRBV30 to TRBJ1-6; no clear D. V was clipped by 0 bases and J by 6 bases, with 12 bases between them. In germline, CDR1 is GTSNPN, CDR2 SVGIG (reference sequence). CDR3 length equals 15 residues. The CDR3 sequence: CAWSVEAAANSPLHF. In DNA form, the CDR3 reads TGTGCCTGGAGTGTAGAGGCGGCGGCTAATTCACCCCTCCACTTT.

The chain uses TRBV4-1 and TRBJ1-1; no clear D gene. With 2 bases removed from V and 2 bases from J, the gap between germline ends came to 12 bases. The germline V gene has CDR1 MGHRA and CDR2 YSYEKL. CDR3 size: 15 residues. CDR3: CASSQSEAVNTEAFF. The CDR3 DNA follows: TGCGCCAGCAGCCAAAGTGAGGCAGTAAACACTGAAGCTTTCTTT.

The chain couples TRBV18 to TRBJ1-2; 7 bases are a match to TRBD1. The CDR3 runs 15 residues. Trimming removed 2 bases from V and 2 bases from J; junction bases left unmatched: 5. Germline CDR1 and CDR2: KGHSH and LQKENI. CDR3 sequence: CASSPDTGANYGYTF. CDR3 DNA sequence: TGTGCCAGCTCACCAGATACAGGGGCGAACTATGGCTACACCTTC.

The genes are TRBV19 and TRBJ1-1; D not certain. Germline V gene sequence: CDR1 LNHDA, CDR2 SQIVND (reference sequence). V lost 2 bases to trimming and J lost 1 base, with 8 bases between them. The CDR3 spans 14 residues. CDR3 in amino acids: CASSIFEGNTEAFF. The CDR3 DNA is TGTGCCAGTAGTATATTTGAGGGGAACACTGAAGCTTTCTTT.

This chain links TRBV19 with TRBJ1-5; no firm D call. Trimming removed 6 bases at V and 1 base at J, with 10 bases between. The CDR3 consists of 14 residues. The germline V gene has CDR1 LNHDA and CDR2 SQIVND (reference sequence). This chain's CDR3 is CASSPNSSNQPQHF. CDR3 DNA sequence: TGTGCCAGTAGCCCTAACAGCAGCAATCAGCCCCAGCATTTT.

The chain has TRBV29-1 and TRBJ2-7, with TRBD1 identical over 9 bases. J lost 3 bases, V lost 6 bases, and 6 bases had no gene match. The length of the CDR3 is 13 residues. Germline V lookup: CDR1 SQVTM, CDR2 ANQGSEA. The CDR3 sequence is CSVGGTGFYEQYF. The CDR3 DNA follows: TGCAGCGTGGGAGGGACAGGGTTCTACGAGCAGTACTTC.

The chain carries TRBV6-5 and TRBJ1-2; 9 bases line up with TRBD1. CDR3 length equals 12 residues. The trim removed 5 bases at V and 8 bases at J, leaving 3 bases unmatched. Germline V gives CDR1 MNHEY, CDR2 SVGAGI. The chain's CDR3 is CASSRTGVGYTF. The CDR3 DNA is TGTGCCAGCAGTAGGACAGGGGTGGGCTACACCTTC.

This chain links TRBV6-1 with TRBJ2-5, with TRBD2 identical over 12 bases. Per the germline V gene, CDR1 is MNHNS and CDR2 is SASEGT. This CDR3 comprises 15 residues. V lost 2 bases to trimming and J lost 13 bases; unmatched junction nucleotides: 11. CDR3 in amino acids: CASSENGLAGGPWYF. The CDR3 DNA reads as TGTGCCAGCAGTGAAAACGGGCTAGCGGGAGGGCCTTGGTACTTC.

V is TRBV29-1 and J is TRBJ2-7; D not certain. The germline CDR1 and CDR2 sequences are SQVTM and ANQGSEA. This CDR3 contains 12 residues. V was cut by 4 bases and J by 3 bases, with 10 bases left in between. CDR3 loop: CSVGSGLYEQYF. DNA for the CDR3: TGCAGCGTTGGATCAGGTCTCTACGAGCAGTACTTC.

This chain joins TRBV6-4 and TRBJ1-1, with D perhaps matching TRBD1 (5 bases). The germline V gene encodes CDR1 MRHNA and CDR2 SNTAGT. The CDR3 is 14 amino acids. Trimming pared 7 bases from V and 0 bases from J, leaving 12 bases between. The CDR3 sequence: CASTTGSMNTEAFF. The CDR3 region has the DNA TGTGCCAGCACCACAGGTAGCATGAACACTGAAGCTTTCTTT.

The J gene is TRBJ1-2, the V gene TRBV29-1; D is unresolved. The CDR3 has 12 amino acids. Germline V gene data show CDR1 as SQVTM and CDR2 as ANQGSEA. V was cut by 4 bases and J by 4 bases, with 10 bases left in between. The CDR3 DNA follows: TGCAGCGTTGGTAGCGGGGTCTATGGCTACACCTTC. It encodes CSVGSGVYGYTF.

The rearrangement joins TRBV15 to TRBJ2-7, with a possible D match to TRBD1 (6 bases). This CDR3 is 18 amino acids long. Germline values: CDR1 LNHNV, CDR2 YYDKDF (reference sequence). V lost 0 bases to trimming and J lost 3 bases, with 21 bases between them. CDR3 nucleotide sequence: TGTGCCACCAGCAGAGATTCCGGGACCGGGACAAGCGTCTACGAGCAGTACTTC. It translates to CATSRDSGTGTSVYEQYF.

The genes are TRBV7-3 and TRBJ2-2; the D is unclear. The germline V gene encodes CDR1 SGHTA and CDR2 FQGTGA. CDR3 size: 15 residues. V was trimmed by 1 base and J by 0 bases, leaving 6 bases between them. In DNA, the CDR3 is TGTGCCAGCAGCTTAAACCCGGCGAACACCGGGGAGCTGTTTTTT. Amino acids: CASSLNPANTGELFF.

The genes are TRBV5-1 and TRBJ2-2; possible D gene TRBD1, 5 bases. The CDR3 covers 16 residues. The V end lost 0 bases, the J end lost 4 bases, and 13 bases lay between the germline ends. Germline CDR1 and CDR2: SGHRS and YFSETQ. The CDR3 coding sequence is TGCGCCAGCAGCTTGGGGGGCAGGGTGAGCACCGGGGAGCTGTTTTTT. This encodes CASSLGGRVSTGELFF.

The chain is built from TRBV5-6 and TRBJ1-1; D is possibly TRBD1 (5 bases). V was pared by 3 bases and J by 4 bases, with 16 bases between. This CDR3 is 15 amino acids long. Germline CDR1 reads SGHDT; CDR2 reads YYEEEE. CDR3 bases: TGTGCCAGCAGCTCCCTCAGGGTGTTGAGCACTGAAGCTTTCTTT. Translating it yields CASSSLRVLSTEAFF. The whole variable domain, remainder taken from reference TRBV5-6 and TRBJ1-1, is DAGVTQSPTHLIKTRGQQVTLRCSPKSGHDTVSWYQQALGQGPQFIFQYYEEEERQRGNFPDRFSGHQFPNYSSELNVNALLLGDSALYLCASSSLRVLSTEAFFGQGTRLTVV.

This clone came up a few times. V and J are TRBV15 and TRBJ2-1; D gene uncertain. V dropped 3 bases and J dropped 0 bases, with 12 bases sitting between them. Looked up from germline, CDR1 is LNHNV and CDR2 is YYDKDF (reference sequence). The CDR3 spans 16 residues. The chain's CDR3 is CATSSPYSLSYNEQFF. Here the CDR3 DNA reads TGTGCCACCAGCAGCCCATATAGCCTCTCCTACAATGAGCAGTTCTTC.

The chain couples TRBV7-9 to TRBJ1-4, with 7 bases fitting TRBD1. V shed 2 bases and J 6 bases; nucleotides not matched to a gene: 6. The CDR3 sequence is 15 residues long. Germline CDR1 reads SEHNR; CDR2 reads FQNEAQ (reference sequence). CDR3 in DNA: TGTGCCAGCAGCTTACCCGACAGGGAAGATGAAAAACTGTTTTTT. This encodes CASSLPDREDEKLFF.

The CDR3 reads CASSLWLEPNTGELFF. CDR3 DNA: TGTGCCAGCAGTTTATGGCTAGAACCGAACACCGGGGAGCTGTTTTTT. V is TRBV28 and J is TRBJ2-2, with D unresolved. This CDR3 is built from 16 residues. The V gene's germline CDR1 is MDHEN and CDR2 SYDVKM. V lost 0 bases to trimming and J lost 0 bases, with 8 bases between them.

The V gene is TRBV7-6, the J gene TRBJ1-1; weak D call: TRBD1 (6 bases). The CDR3 extends over 15 amino acids. V dropped 2 bases and J dropped 4 bases, with 14 bases sitting between them. Germline CDR1 is SGHVS and CDR2 is FNYEAQ. CDR3 DNA sequence: TGTGCCAGCAGCTTATGGACAGCCGAAACCACTGAAGCTTTCTTT. Translated: CASSLWTAETTEAFF.

Of note for this clone: One end of the junction is discordant with germline, which a read error may explain. The chain links TRBV7-9 to TRBJ1-2, with D possibly TRBD1 on 5 matching bases. The CDR3 length is 12 residues. CDR1 is SEHNR and CDR2 is FQNEAQ in the germline V gene (reference sequence). CDR3 in amino acids: CSSSPDTEDYTF. CDR3 DNA sequence: TGTTCCAGCAGCCCGGACACCGAAGACTACACCTTC.

J is TRBJ1-5 and V is TRBV9; a weak D match, TRBD1 (5 bases). This CDR3 has 15 residues. With 3 bases removed from V and 5 bases from J, the gap between germline ends came to 15 bases. Germline lookup yields CDR1 SGDLS and CDR2 YYNGEE. The CDR3 spells CASSGAPGGDQPQHF. CDR3 coding DNA: TGTGCCAGCAGCGGTGCCCCCGGGGGGGATCAGCCCCAGCATTTT.

The chain joins TRBV7-9 to TRBJ2-5, with TRBD2 matching over 7 bases. CDR3 length: 13 residues. Germline CDR1 reads SEHNR; CDR2 reads FQNEAQ (reference sequence). The junction had 5 bases not matched to a gene; V was cut back by 5 bases and J by 5 bases. The CDR3 sequence is CASSPREAETQYF. The CDR3 bases are TGTGCCAGCAGCCCCCGGGAGGCGGAGACCCAGTACTTC.

V gene TRBV9 combines with J gene TRBJ2-3, with TRBD2 matching over 11 bases. The ends lost 6 bases at V and 2 bases at J; junction bases unmatched: 2. Germline V gene data show CDR1 as SGDLS and CDR2 as YYNGEE. The CDR3 contains 14 residues. The CDR3, as DNA: TGTGCCAGCACGACTAGCGGGGACACAGATACGCAGTATTTT. This gives the protein CASTTSGDTDTQYF.

The chain joins TRBV6-5 to TRBJ2-4, with a possible D match to TRBD1 (5 bases). The CDR3 contains 16 residues. Germline lookup yields CDR1 MNHEY and CDR2 SVGAGI. The V and J ends lost 2 bases and 0 bases respectively, with 11 bases between them. This CDR3 reads CASSYTGFLAKNIQYF. DNA for the CDR3: TGTGCCAGCAGTTACACAGGTTTTCTAGCCAAAAACATTCAGTACTTC.

J is TRBJ2-6 and V is TRBV5-1; 9 bases align to TRBD1. The CDR3 has 16 residues. Germline-derived CDR1 and CDR2 are SGHRS and YFSETQ. V lost 2 bases to trimming and J lost 2 bases; unmatched junction nucleotides: 2. CDR3 DNA sequence: TGCGCCAGCAGCTTAACAGGGGGCGCTGGGGCCAACGTCCTGACTTTC. As protein: CASSLTGGAGANVLTF.